The 3 T cell receptor beta chains given below trace back to one sample, sequenced in a study of identical twins. TCRdb redid the calling of the 5' RACE reads with MiXCR, one entry per CDR3 protein. This table has under 1 million distinct CDR3 sequences, roughly an eighth appearing once. The data also belong to a second study, concerning yellow fever vaccine responses in identical twins.

The sample consisted of PBMCs. The receptors were gathered from a woman under 30 in good health.

The J gene is TRBJ1-6, the V gene TRBV6-1; TRBD1 matches at 7 bases. Germline assignment: CDR1 MNHNS and CDR2 SASEGT. The CDR3 is 14 residues long. The junction had 6 bases not matched to a gene; V was cut back by 5 bases and J by 8 bases. The CDR3 loop is CASSRQGTDSPLHF. CDR3 sequence (DNA): TGTGCCAGCAGTAGACAGGGAACTGATTCACCCCTCCACTTT.

The chain couples TRBV15 to TRBJ2-1; 12 nucleotides align to TRBD2. With 3 bases clipped from V and 3 bases from J, the junction kept 6 bases outside the gene matches. The CDR3 has 17 amino acids. Germline CDR1 is LNHNV and CDR2 is YYDKDF (reference sequence). The CDR3 bases are TGTGCCACCAGCAGTTCTAGCGGGAGGGCCTTCTACAATGAGCAGTTCTTC. Its translation is CATSSSSGRAFYNEQFF. The whole variable domain, filled in from reference TRBV15 and TRBJ2-1, reads DAMVIQNPRYQVTQFGKPVTLSCSQTLNHNVMYWYQQKSSQAPKLLFHYYDKDFNNEADTPDNFQSRRPNTSFCFLDIRSPGLGDTAMYLCATSSSSGRAFYNEQFFGPGTRLTVL.

This clonotype was found a few times. The chain joins TRBV20-1 to TRBJ2-1, with a possible D match to TRBD2 (7 bases). The CDR3 contains 17 residues. Germline loops: CDR1 DFQATT, CDR2 SNEGSKA (reference sequence). V was trimmed by 1 base and J by 5 bases, leaving 21 bases between them. This chain's CDR3 is CSARAAGAGFLDNEQFF. The CDR3 nucleotides read TGCAGTGCTAGAGCTGCGGGGGCCGGTTTCTTGGACAATGAGCAGTTCTTC.